A selection of T cell receptor beta chains follows, all from one sample in a study of regulatory T cells in long-lasting Graves disease. TCRdb reprocessed the multiplex PCR reads with MiXCR, giving one entry per CDR3 protein. The profile covers 350,000 to 500,000 distinct CDR3 sequences, with about 17% appearing a single time and approximately 11% taken by the ten largest. These records were also assigned to another study, of T cells in Graves' hyperthyroidism and ophthalmopathy.

Sequencing was performed on peripheral blood mononuclear cells (PBMCs), taken at new diagnosis, from a patient treated with antithyroid drugs. All receptors derive from a woman aged 25 to 45 with Graves disease. Both conserved end residues are part of each CDR3. The D gene is left open where the match is weak. Size values are once, few and many counts, or a class for expanded clones, and some rows have none.

V,J,size,D,DNA,CDR3
TRBV28,TRBJ1-5,many,.,TGTGCCAGCACCTCCGGAGGTAGTTGGGCGCAGCCCCAGCATTTT,CASTSGGSWAQPQHF
TRBV6-1,TRBJ2-3,.,TRBD2,TGTGCCAGCAGCCCCTTTCGAGGGAGGGCAGATACGCAGTATTTT,CASSPFRGRADTQYF
TRBV28,TRBJ2-3,many,.,TGTGCCAGCAGTTTCCGGGGATCTAGCACAGATACGCAGTATTTT,CASSFRGSSTDTQYF
TRBV5-5,TRBJ1-1,.,TRBD1,TGTGCCAGCCACCGGACAGGGGGCACTGAAGCTTTCTTT,CASHRTGGTEAFF
TRBV5-8,TRBJ2-4,many,.,TGTGCCAGCAGCCTCGCCGGCGGCGACGGTTACATTCAGTACTTC,CASSLAGGDGYIQYF
TRBV19,TRBJ2-1,many,.,TGTGCCAGTAGTATATTATCGACTACTCAATACAATGAGCAGTTCTTC,CASSILSTTQYNEQFF
TRBV15,TRBJ1-5,.,.,TGTGCCACCAGCAGACAGGGCAATCAGCCCCAGCATTTT,CATSRQGNQPQHF
TRBV20-1,TRBJ1-5,.,.,TGCAGTGCTAGTGTGGACAGCGATAATCAGCCCCAGCATTTT,CSASVDSDNQPQHF
TRBV7-9,TRBJ2-1,many,TRBD1,TGTGCCAGCAGCTTGGGGGACAGCCCTCTCGATGAGCAGTTCTTC,CASSLGDSPLDEQFF
TRBV6-1,TRBJ2-2,few,.,TGTGCCAGCAGCGGCGCCGGGAGTACCGGGGAGCTGTTTTTT,CASSGAGSTGELFF
TRBV14,TRBJ2-2,few,TRBD2,TGTGCCAGCAGCCTGGTAGCGGGAGGATCCGGGGAGCTGTTTTTT,CASSLVAGGSGELFF
TRBV9,TRBJ1-2,few,.,TGTGCCAGCAGCGTGGGGGCGACTAACTATGGCTACACCTTC,CASSVGATNYGYTF
TRBV10-3,TRBJ2-3,.,TRBD2,TGTGCCATCAGTGAGCAAATTAGGACTAGCGGGGTCACAGATACGCAGTATTTT,CAISEQIRTSGVTDTQYF
TRBV12-3/TRBV12-4,TRBJ2-3,many,.,TGTGCCAGCAGGCTAGCAGTTAGCACAGATACGCAGTATTTT,CASRLAVSTDTQYF
TRBV3-1,TRBJ2-7,many,.,TGTGCCAGCAGCTACGCTCAGGGAGGCTACGAGCAGTACTTC,CASSYAQGGYEQYF
TRBV19,TRBJ2-1,many,TRBD2,TGTGCCAGTGCGTCGAAGGGACTAGCTTATAATGAGCAGTTCTTC,CASASKGLAYNEQFF
TRBV6-2/TRBV6-3,TRBJ2-7,.,TRBD2,TGTGCCAGCAGTTACGGAGCGGGGTTAACCTACGAGCAGTACTTC,CASSYGAGLTYEQYF
TRBV9,TRBJ2-5,few,TRBD2,TGTGCCAGCAGCGTTAGCGGGAGGGAAGAGACCCAGTACTTC,CASSVSGREETQYF
TRBV28,TRBJ2-7,.,.,TGTGCCAGCAACCCCGGGGCGACTTCTTACGAGCAGCACTTC,CASNPGATSYEQHF
TRBV12-3/TRBV12-4,TRBJ1-2,few,TRBD1,TGTGCCAGCAGCACCACTACAGGGGGAAATGGCTACACCTTC,CASSTTTGGNGYTF
TRBV19,TRBJ1-5,few,.,TGTGCCAGTAGTCCAACAGGACAAATAAGGCAGCCCCAGCATTTT,CASSPTGQIRQPQHF
TRBV5-1,TRBJ1-2,many,TRBD1,TGCGCCAGCAGCCCTCGGACAGGGCAGTCGGATGGCTACACCTTC,CASSPRTGQSDGYTF
TRBV20-1,TRBJ2-1,.,TRBD2,TGCAGTGTTAGCGGGACTAACAATGAGCAGTTCTTC,CSVSGTNNEQFF
TRBV7-6,TRBJ2-1,many,.,TGTGCCAGCTGGCCCCAGCCGAGCTCCTACAATGAGCAGTTCTTC,CASWPQPSSYNEQFF
TRBV2,TRBJ2-1,.,TRBD2,TGTGCCAGCAGTGACATCCCGACAGGGGCATCTAGCGGGAGTTGGAATGAGCAGTTCTTC,CASSDIPTGASSGSWNEQFF